The clone carrying this TCR beta chain was counted between two and nine times. Antigen specificity is unknown. Germline V gene lookup returns CDR1 MNHEY and CDR2 SVGAGI. CDR3 length equals 11 residues. Unmatched junction bases numbered 5, after V lost 10 bases and J lost 5 bases. This record comes from a study of blood T cells in healthy people across ages. Broader study findings: Compared with aged donors, long-lived donors showed fewer expanded clones, suggesting selection.

It was with a sample-barcoded 5' primer and a J-beta primer mix that a second PCR of about 6 to 12 cycles was run. Each CDR3 protein is one row after TCRdb ran MiXCR on the 5' RACE reads. The sample contains more than 650,000 distinct CDR3 sequences, about 53% of which appear only once. The genes are TRBV6-5 and TRBJ2-7, with 7 bases that match TRBD2. This clonotype originated in a man aged 80 or over in good health. Input material: blood. In DNA, the CDR3 is TGTGCCACCGGCCGGGGGGACGAGCAGTACTTC. Encoded protein: CATGRGDEQYF.